The sequence of this T cell receptor (beta chain) was determined in a study of CXCR3-negative and CXCR3-positive naive CD8 T cells. The study's findings and limits: CXCR3-positive naive cells had more hydrophobic TRB CDR3s than CXCR3-negative naive cells.

The method, 5' RACE with UMI labels, was used to prepare the TRB cDNA libraries. TCRdb reworked the 5' RACE reads into one entry per CDR3 protein, no DNA. This sample's clone table lists more than 80,000 distinct CDR3 sequences. With respect to this clonotype: Antigen specificity is unknown.

CDR3 length: 17 residues. CDR1 SGHRS and CDR2 YFSETQ come from the germline V gene. The chain is built from TRBV5-1 and TRBJ2-7; TCRdb lists TRBD1, though no DNA is available to test this call. The TCR comes from a human donor in good health. Some clones in this sample may be carry-over from other donors' samples. What was sequenced was naive CXCR3+ CD8+ T cells from blood. Subset of the sample: CD45RO-CCR7+CD27+CD95- naive CD8+ T cells expressing CXCR3 (TNR3+). The CDR3: CASSPHSISGVTCEQYF.